The rows below give T cell receptor beta chains drawn from one sample of a study of blood T cell repertoires in COVID-19. This table comes from immunoSEQ multiplex PCR, and its TCRdb copy is limited to in-frame clones, with some not included. The repertoire consists of approximately 300,000 clones, with about nine tenths occurring once and the leading ten covering 1%. Sequencing was carried out using peripheral blood. The origin of the receptors is a man aged 45-65 years with active or convalescent COVID-19. The CDR3 runs from the conserved cysteine through the conserved F or W. D genes are given only for firm matches. Clone size is shown for a subset of rows, as once, few, many or a class of expanded clone.

TRBD1	TRBV2	TRBJ1-1	many	TGTGCCAGCAGCAGGGGGTTGAACACTGAAGCTTTCTTT	CASSRGLNTEAFF
NA	TRBV2	TRBJ1-5	NA	TGTGCCAGCAGTATTAACAGCTTCAATCAGCCCCAGCATTTT	CASSINSFNQPQHF
TRBD2	TRBV7-9	TRBJ2-2	NA	TGTGCCAGCAGTCTGATAGCGGGAGTGGGGGAGCTGTTTTTT	CASSLIAGVGELFF
NA	TRBV3-1/TRBV3-2	TRBJ2-5	NA	TGTGCCAGCAGCCAAGACCGCGGGACCCAGTACTTC	CASSQDRGTQYF
TRBD2	TRBV28	TRBJ2-7	NA	TGTGCCAGCAGTTCACCCGGGACTACCCGAGGGGAGTACTTC	CASSSPGTTRGEYF
TRBD1	TRBV28	TRBJ1-1	NA	TGTGCCAGCAGTTTAGGGACAGGGGGCACTGAAGCTTTCTTT	CASSLGTGGTEAFF
TRBD1	TRBV28	TRBJ1-2	few	TGTGCCAGCAGTCCCCCGGCGGGACAGGGGATGGAATATGGCTACACCTTC	CASSPPAGQGMEYGYTF
NA	TRBV5-6	TRBJ1-6	NA	TGTGCCAGCAGCTTACGTACCGAAATAGCTCGTTCACCCCTCCACTTT	CASSLRTEIARSPLHF
TRBD1	TRBV18	TRBJ2-5	NA	TGTGCCAGCTCATACGGACAGGGTGAGACCCAGTACTTC	CASSYGQGETQYF
NA	TRBV5-6	TRBJ2-2	NA	TGTGCCAGCAGCTATCCCCCGGGGGGCGCCGAACCCGGGGAGCTGTTTTTT	CASSYPPGGAEPGELFF